This T cell receptor beta chain was recovered during a study of blood T cell repertoires in COVID-19 (dated by TCRdb to about 2020). Regarding the research as a whole: Collaborator samples came from the United States, Italy and Spain and covered acute and convalescent phases of COVID-19. The material from the prospective study consisted of cDNA or gDNA derived from T cells, B-cell-depleted T cells, or PBMCs. The dataset comprised deeply sampled blood TCRbeta repertoires from subjects exposed to, actively infected with, or recovered from COVID-19. The repertoires were released in a freely available public database meant as a resource for research on the immune response to SARS-CoV-2. Samples came from the ongoing ImmuneRACE study (first 160 participants) plus 1,254 subjects from 6 global collaborators. A de-identified subject ID, COVID-19 status, age in years and sex were almost always included in the sample metadata. Where available, HLA class I and class II types were obtained from metadata supplied by the sample provider rather than from assay-based typing.

On the study overall, not on this receptor specifically: Clinical and demographic metadata were provided uncurated, with the amount varying by source and participant.

Participants in the prospective study were enrolled through a virtual design, were aged roughly 18 to 100 years, and lived in fewer than 30 United States geographic areas. To assign participants to cohorts, the prospective study relied on clinical history that participants themselves reported in a screening survey and a study questionnaire. For ImmuneRACE Cohort 3, a participant was defined as recovered based on two consecutive negative NP/OP PCR tests, clearance by a healthcare professional, or resolution of symptoms. Mobile phlebotomists in the prospective study collected whole blood, serum and a nasopharyngeal or oropharyngeal swab from every participant. Participants in the prospective study had the option to provide additional blood draws and questionnaires over an approximately 2-month period. Before DNA extraction, blood samples from the prospective study were shipped at room temperature or frozen.

TCRbeta CDR3 regions were amplified from genomic DNA using the immunoSEQ Assay, a bias-controlled multiplex PCR. Processing in the source paper ran as follows. The number of nucleated cells in each sample was estimated from the amplification of reference gene primers within the assay. To quantify the absolute abundance of each unique TCRbeta CDR3 rearrangement, sequence reads were collapsed and filtered. For each sample, productive Simpson clonality was calculated as the square root of Simpson's diversity index across productive rearrangements. TCRdb stores this immuneACCESS table with in-frame sequences only. Part of the clones is absent; in the studies checked, under half of the shortfall reflects unresolved V genes, and no reason is known for the rest. Clone size and the V and J calls come from that table; the DNA yielded D and trimming. This sample holds 360,000 or so clones; under 85% were observed only once. The ten largest account for 5.1% of the sample.

Points on this clone: The antigen it recognizes is unknown. Base qualities are not recorded, but no much larger clone differs from it by a single base.

Sequencing was carried out using PBMCs or T cells enriched from blood (not recorded which). The receptor's source is a woman in her forties or fifties who had recovered from COVID-19.

The CDR3 protein is CASSWGGIYTF. The sequenced DNA is TGTGCCAGCAGCTGGGGGGGGATTTACACCTTC. The chain employs TRBV7-2 and TRBJ1-2; possibly the D gene is TRBD1, per 5 matching bases. Measured from the cysteine to the phenylalanine, the CDR3 is 11 residues long. Only the CDR3 DNA stays, 33 bases, in frame from base 1. Per the germline V gene, SGHTA is the CDR1 and FQGNSA is the CDR2. The junction carries 11 bases between V and J, which are trimmed by 4 bases and 11 bases respectively.